These 6 T cell receptor beta chains originate from one sample sequenced in a study of CD8+ T cells in alopecia areata. RNA extraction was followed by reverse transcription into cDNA, which acted as the sequencing template. Here immunoSEQ multiplex PCR was the method, and the copy in TCRdb shows in-frame clones only, minus some. The table lists roughly 150,000 clones, about 50% of them singletons, with just under 20% in the top ten. The material was CD8+ T cells sorted from blood, obtained at week 0. The receptors were gathered from a human donor with alopecia areata.

The V gene is TRBV29-1, the J gene TRBJ2-7; the D is unclear. Germline V gene data show CDR1 as SQVTM and CDR2 as ANQGSEA. This CDR3 comprises 14 residues. V lost 4 bases and J lost 1, with 14 bases in between. CDR3 bases: TGCAGCGTTGTGTCGCCCGACAAGTCCTACGAGCAGTACTTC. Translation gives CSVVSPDKSYEQYF.

This clone was seen once. The rearrangement links TRBV4-3 to TRBJ2-7; a weak D match, TRBD1 (5 bases). The CDR3 has 15 amino acids. Germline-derived CDR1 and CDR2 are LGHNA and YSLEER. V lost 0 bases to trimming and J lost 2 bases, with 11 bases between them. CDR3 residues: CASSQDWQGAYEQYF. The CDR3 region has the DNA TGCGCCAGCAGCCAAGATTGGCAGGGTGCCTACGAGCAGTACTTC.

The V gene is TRBV19, the J gene TRBJ1-5, with 8 bases fitting TRBD1. Germline V gives CDR1 LNHDA, CDR2 SQIVND (reference sequence). This CDR3 is built from 13 residues. After removal of 10 bases from V and 2 bases from J, the junction contained 4 bases not matched to a gene. The CDR3 nucleotides are TGTGCCACCAAGGACAGGGGCAATCAGCCCCAGCATTTT. The encoded protein is CATKDRGNQPQHF.

The chain joins TRBV6-1 to TRBJ2-5; no definite D call. Germline CDR1 reads MNHNS; CDR2 reads SASEGT. Between the trimmed V and J ends, which lost 3 bases and 1 base, there was a span of 9 bases. CDR3 size: 14 residues. CDR3 sequence reads: CASSDGTAQETQYF. The CDR3 nucleotides read TGTGCCAGCAGTGATGGAACAGCCCAAGAGACCCAGTACTTC.

J is TRBJ1-1 and V is TRBV9, with a tentative D call TRBD1 (6 bases). The CDR3 has 14 amino acids. Germline values: CDR1 SGDLS, CDR2 YYNGEE. Trimming left V 4 bases short and J 7 bases short, with 17 bases between. This CDR3 is CASSLKGVSSEAFF. The CDR3 nucleotides are TGTGCCAGCAGCCTAAAGGGGGTCTCCAGTGAAGCTTTCTTT.

This rearrangement joins TRBV4-1 to TRBJ1-1, with D hard to call. Germline V gene sequence: CDR1 MGHRA, CDR2 YSYEKL. The V and J ends lost 1 base and 7 bases respectively, with 10 bases between them. The CDR3 totals 13 residues. Written as DNA, the CDR3 is TGCGCCAGCAGCCAAGGGCGTTTTGATGAAGCTTTCTTT. Translated: CASSQGRFDEAFF.